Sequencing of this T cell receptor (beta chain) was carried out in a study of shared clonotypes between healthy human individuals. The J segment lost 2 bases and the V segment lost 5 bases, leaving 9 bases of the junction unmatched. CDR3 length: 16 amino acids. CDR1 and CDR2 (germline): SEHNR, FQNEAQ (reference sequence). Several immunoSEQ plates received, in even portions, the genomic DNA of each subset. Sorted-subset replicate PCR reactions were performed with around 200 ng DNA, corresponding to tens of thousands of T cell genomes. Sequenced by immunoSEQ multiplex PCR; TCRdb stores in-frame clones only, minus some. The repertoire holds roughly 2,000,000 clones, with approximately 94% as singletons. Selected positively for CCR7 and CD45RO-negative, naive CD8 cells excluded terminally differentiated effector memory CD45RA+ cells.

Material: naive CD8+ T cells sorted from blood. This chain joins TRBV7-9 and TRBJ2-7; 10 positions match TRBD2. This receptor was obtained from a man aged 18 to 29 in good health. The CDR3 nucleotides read TGTGCCAGCAGCCTCCTGACTAGCGGGTACACCTACGAGCAGTACTTC. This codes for CASSLLTSGYTYEQYF.